The 29 T cell receptor beta chains below all came from one sample that was sequenced in a study of cytomegalovirus exposure and HLA in healthy donors. Primers included in the PCR were 60 Vbeta and 13 Jbeta primers. Profiled with immunoSEQ multiplex PCR; TCRdb holds only in-frame clones, not every one. Of roughly 180,000 clones listed, 77% are singletons. The sample consisted of PBMCs. These receptors originate from a woman aged 55-70 years in good health and CMV-seropositive.

The J gene is TRBJ2-4, the V gene TRBV6-1; TRBD1 aligns across 8 bases. The V and J ends lost 1 base and 0 bases, in that order; junction bases with no gene match: 11. This CDR3 has 19 amino acids. Germline V CDR1 and CDR2: MNHNS, SASEGT. CDR3 amino acids: CASSEVQGDLLLAKNIQYF. The DNA for the CDR3 is TGTGCCAGCAGTGAAGTACAGGGGGATCTCCTCTTAGCCAAAAACATTCAGTACTTC.

The gene calls are TRBV7-9 and TRBJ2-5, with a possible D match to TRBD2 (5 bases). Germline lookup yields CDR1 SEHNR and CDR2 FQNEAQ (reference sequence). CDR3 length equals 18 residues. The V end was cut by 1 base, the J end by 5 bases, with 23 bases between. CDR3 coding DNA: TGTGCCAGCAGCTTAGATCGAGGGTCCCTTGCCCTCGCGGAGACCCAGTACTTC. Encoded protein: CASSLDRGSLALAETQYF.

In DNA form, the CDR3 reads TGTGCCAGCAGCCGGCCGGGAACCAACTCTGGAAACACCATATATTTT. As protein: CASSRPGTNSGNTIYF. V and J are TRBV4-2 and TRBJ1-3, with D uncertain. In germline, CDR1 is LGHNA, CDR2 YNFKEQ. The CDR3 runs 16 residues. V was trimmed by 4 bases and J by 0 bases, leaving 13 bases between them.

V usage is TRBV5-1 and J usage is TRBJ2-7, with D uncertain. V was trimmed by 6 bases and J by 9 bases, leaving 22 bases between them. The CDR3 totals 14 residues. CDR1 is SGHRS and CDR2 is YFSETQ in the germline V gene. As DNA, the CDR3 is TGCGCCAGCACTCAGTACGCGGTTAATGGCTTGCAGTACTTC. As protein: CASTQYAVNGLQYF. The full variable domain, with the rest looked up from reference TRBV5-1 and TRBJ2-7, is KAGVTQTPRYLIKTRGQQVTLSCSPISGHRSVSWYQQTPGQGLQFLFEYFSETQRNKGNFPGRFSGRQFSNSRSEMNVSTLELGDSALYLCASTQYAVNGLQYFGPGTRLTVT.

This rearrangement joins TRBV4-2 to TRBJ2-7; 10 bases match TRBD1. Trimming cost V 0 bases and J 5 bases; bases outside gene matches: 7. This CDR3 is built from 16 residues. The V gene's germline CDR1 is LGHNA and CDR2 YNFKEQ. In DNA form, the CDR3 reads TGTGCCAGCAGCCAAGAATGGCGACAGGGGGCCGACGAGCAGTACTTC. Its protein is CASSQEWRQGADEQYF.

Turning to this clone: One end of the junction is discordant with germline, which a read error may explain. The V gene is TRBV27, the J gene TRBJ2-6, with a tentative D call TRBD1 (5 bases). Looked up from germline, CDR1 is MNHEY and CDR2 is SMNVEV (reference sequence). This CDR3 has 15 amino acids. DNA of the CDR3: TGTGCCAGCAGTTCCCCTGTCTATGGGGCCAACGGCCTGACTTTC. This sequence encodes CASSSPVYGANGLTF.

The chain employs TRBV7-6 and TRBJ1-1; 8 bases match TRBD1. V trimming: 2 bases; J trimming: 5 bases; junction bases outside the gene matches: 7. Looked up from germline, CDR1 is SGHVS and CDR2 is FNYEAQ. The CDR3 has 15 amino acids. CDR3 nucleotides: TGTGCCAGCAGCTTATCTGGACAGGGAGGGACTGAAGCTTTCTTT. This sequence encodes CASSLSGQGGTEAFF.

V usage is TRBV2 and J usage is TRBJ1-2, with 11 bases aligning to TRBD1. This CDR3 has 13 residues. Germline CDR1 is SNHLY and CDR2 is FYNNEI. V was clipped by 6 bases and J by 7 bases; unmatched bases: 4. CDR3 sequence: CASRGTGGSGYTF. DNA of the CDR3: TGTGCCAGCAGAGGGACAGGGGGTAGTGGCTACACCTTC.

This chain uses TRBV5-4 with TRBJ2-3; D ambiguous. Per germline, CDR1 SGHNT and CDR2 YYREEE (reference sequence). Trimming removed 3 bases from V and 0 bases from J, with 8 bases in between. The CDR3 covers 14 residues. The DNA of the CDR3 is TGTGCCAGCAGCTCCCCGGTGAGCACAGATACGCAGTATTTT. It codes for CASSSPVSTDTQYF.

The chain is built from TRBV28 and TRBJ1-2; 10 nucleotides line up with TRBD1. Looked up from germline, CDR1 is MDHEN and CDR2 is SYDVKM. This CDR3 has 17 amino acids. V shed 5 bases, J shed 0 bases, and the junction held 9 bases outside the gene matches. The CDR3 DNA reads TGTGCCAGCAGTGCAACGGGACAGGGGATAACTAACTATGGCTACACCTTC. Translation: CASSATGQGITNYGYTF.

Notes on this clone: This specimen includes other DNA sequences encoding the same CDR3. The CDR3: CASSEAPGIYEQYF. The DNA of the CDR3 is TGTGCCAGCAGTGAAGCACCGGGTATCTACGAGCAGTACTTC. V is TRBV6-1 and J is TRBJ2-7, with D uncertain. This CDR3 contains 14 residues. Trimming removed 0 bases from V and 3 bases from J, with 9 bases in between. Germline CDR1 MNHNS, CDR2 SASEGT.

There are a few counts of this clone. The DNA for the CDR3 is TGCAGCGTTGATGGGACAGGGTACGGTGAGCAGTTCTTC. Its translation: CSVDGTGYGEQFF. The rearrangement links TRBV29-1 to TRBJ2-1, with TRBD1 matching over 9 bases. Germline-derived CDR1 and CDR2 are SQVTM and ANQGSEA. Trimming took 3 bases from V and 9 from J; bases not matched to a gene: 6. This CDR3 comprises 13 residues.

The V and J genes are TRBV7-3 and TRBJ1-5; D possibly corresponds to TRBD1 (5 bases). Germline values: CDR1 SGHTA, CDR2 FQGTGA. Trimming removed 1 base at V and 8 bases at J, with 9 bases between. The CDR3 is 13 amino acids. CDR3 sequence (DNA): TGTGCCAGCAGCTTAATGGGGGGAGAGCCCCAGCATTTT. Its translation: CASSLMGGEPQHF.

The chain recombines TRBV7-8 with TRBJ1-5; D is uncertain. The CDR3 length is 14 residues. Germline CDR1 and CDR2: SGHVS and FQNEAQ. The V and J ends lost 5 bases and 7 bases respectively, with 15 bases between them. CDR3 DNA sequence: TGTGCCAGCAGCCCTAGGAGGGCTACACAGCCCCAGCATTTT. Protein product: CASSPRRATQPQHF.

CDR3 protein: CASSRRQGDRETQYF. CDR3 DNA sequence: TGTGCCAGCAGCCGAAGACAGGGAGATAGAGAGACCCAGTACTTC. This sequence joins TRBV5-6 and TRBJ2-5, with TRBD1 matching over 7 bases. CDR1 is SGHDT, CDR2 YYEEEE, per germline. Trimming took 4 bases from V and 4 from J; bases not matched to a gene: 10. CDR3 length: 15 residues.

V usage is TRBV13 and J usage is TRBJ1-2; D may be TRBD1 (5 bases). The germline gives CDR1 PRHDT, CDR2 FYEKMQ (reference sequence). Trimming removed 4 bases from V and 4 bases from J, with 25 bases in between. This CDR3 region has 18 residues. The CDR3 sequence: CASSSVGFILGGVYGYTF. In nucleotides, the CDR3 is TGTGCCAGCAGCTCAGTGGGATTTATATTGGGGGGTGTCTATGGCTACACCTTC.

The genes are TRBV27 and TRBJ2-7; D not certain. Trimming removed 4 bases at V and 1 base at J, with 11 bases between. Germline V gives CDR1 MNHEY, CDR2 SMNVEV (reference sequence). The CDR3 spans 14 residues. The CDR3 here is CASSSRYGSYEQYF. In DNA, the CDR3 is TGTGCCAGCAGTTCTAGGTACGGGTCCTACGAGCAGTACTTC.

There are a few counts of this clone. The V gene is TRBV2, the J gene TRBJ2-7; D gene ambiguous. Trimming cost V 2 bases and J 5 bases, with 7 bases left between them. The germline V gene encodes CDR1 SNHLY and CDR2 FYNNEI. The CDR3 totals 12 residues. The CDR3 protein is CASSENRDEQYF. The CDR3 DNA reads TGTGCCAGCAGTGAAAACAGAGACGAGCAGTACTTC. The variable domain in full, completed from reference TRBV2 and TRBJ2-7, reads EPEVTQTPSHQVTQMGQEVILRCVPISNHLYFYWYRQILGQKVEFLVSFYNNEISEKSEIFDDQFSVERPDGSNFTLKIRSTKLEDSAMYFCASSENRDEQYFGPGTRLTVT.

This chain links TRBV2 with TRBJ2-1; D possibly corresponds to TRBD1 (5 bases). Trimming shortened V by 3 bases and J by 10 bases, and 13 bases separated the two germline ends. Looked up from germline, CDR1 is SNHLY and CDR2 is FYNNEI. This CDR3 contains 13 residues. In nucleotides, the CDR3 is TGTGCCAGCAGTGATATAGGGGTGGAGGAGCAGTTCTTC. This sequence encodes CASSDIGVEEQFF.

A single count supports this clone. The chain recombines TRBV19 with TRBJ2-5; D is perhaps TRBD2 (5 bases). The CDR3 extends over 13 amino acids. Germline V lookup: CDR1 LNHDA, CDR2 SQIVND (reference sequence). V was cut by 6 bases and J by 5 bases, with 13 bases left in between. The CDR3 nucleotides read TGTGCCAGTAGGAGAGGGAACGGCGAGACCCAGTACTTC. Residues: CASRRGNGETQYF.

Only a few counts were recorded for this clone. The chain recombines TRBV6-1 with TRBJ1-4; D is unclear. Trimming stripped 7 bases from V and 3 bases from J, with 6 bases between. The V gene's germline CDR1 is MNHNS and CDR2 SASEGT. The CDR3 consists of 12 residues. This CDR3 is CASITANEKLFF. The CDR3 DNA reads as TGTGCCAGCATTACAGCTAATGAAAAACTGTTTTTT.

The V gene is TRBV11-3, the J gene TRBJ1-1, with 7 bases that match TRBD1. Germline-derived CDR1 and CDR2 are SGHNT and YENEEA. This CDR3 contains 13 residues. V dropped 3 bases and J dropped 5; count of bases not matched to a gene: 3. The CDR3 loop reads CASSFRTGTEAFF. Written as DNA, the CDR3 is TGTGCCAGCAGCTTTCGGACAGGTACTGAAGCTTTCTTT. Full variable domain (remainder filled in from reference TRBV11-3 and TRBJ1-1): EAGVVQSPRYKIIEKKQPVAFWCNPISGHNTLYWYLQNLGQGPELLIRYENEEAVDDSQLPKDRFSAERLKGVDSTLKIQPAELGDSAVYLCASSFRTGTEAFFGQGTRLTVV.

This clone has more than one count but fewer than ten. Within the sample, other DNA sequences also encode this same CDR3. The V and J genes are TRBV6-5 and TRBJ1-6, with 8 bases that match TRBD1. CDR1 and CDR2 (germline): MNHEY, SVGAGI. V lost 0 bases and J lost 9; bases outside the gene matches: 4. This CDR3 is 15 amino acids long. The CDR3 region has the DNA TGTGCCAGCAGTTACTCGATCCAGGGGGCTTCACCCCTCCACTTT. It yields the protein CASSYSIQGASPLHF.

The genes are TRBV7-2 and TRBJ1-1; TRBD1 aligns across 7 bases. CDR1 is SGHTA and CDR2 is FQGNSA in the germline V gene. V lost 5 bases to trimming and J lost 8 bases; unmatched junction nucleotides: 11. The CDR3 length is 14 residues. This CDR3 reads CASSPDRDWSEAFF. For the CDR3, the DNA is TGTGCCAGCAGCCCAGACAGGGACTGGTCGGAAGCTTTCTTT.

V usage is TRBV10-3 and J usage is TRBJ2-3; TRBD2 matches at 11 bases. The V and J ends lost 7 bases and 1 base, in that order; junction bases with no gene match: 4. The length of the CDR3 is 15 residues. Germline CDR1 reads ENHRY; CDR2 reads SYGVKD. The CDR3 is CAINGTSGRTDTQYF. The CDR3 DNA sequence: TGTGCCATCAATGGGACTAGCGGCCGCACAGATACGCAGTATTTT.

V and J are TRBV2 and TRBJ2-5; 8 bases match TRBD1. The CDR3 has 16 amino acids. The junction had 16 bases not matched to a gene; V was cut back by 8 bases and J by 5 bases. CDR1 is SNHLY, CDR2 FYNNEI, per germline. CDR3 nucleotide sequence: TGTGCCAGCTACTCCACTTACAGGGGGAGCGGGGAGACCCAGTACTTC. This translates into CASYSTYRGSGETQYF.

The rearrangement joins TRBV12-5 to TRBJ2-3; D may be TRBD1 (5 bases). CDR3 length equals 16 residues. V was trimmed by 0 bases and J by 5 bases, leaving 15 bases between them. Germline-derived CDR1 and CDR2 are LGHNT and FRNRAP. The CDR3 nucleotides read TGTGCTAGTGGTTTGGTCGTTGGGGCAGATGGAGATACGCAGTATTTT. Translated: CASGLVVGADGDTQYF.

About this clone itself: This same CDR3 is encoded by further DNA sequences in the sample. This chain uses TRBV9 with TRBJ2-1; the match to TRBD2 covers 8 bases. This CDR3 has 15 residues. V shed 2 bases, J shed 1 base, and the junction held 2 bases outside the gene matches. The germline V gene has CDR1 SGDLS and CDR2 YYNGEE. CDR3 sequence (DNA): TGTGCCAGCAGCGTCGGCGGGGGGTCCTACAATGAGCAGTTCTTC. Translating it yields CASSVGGGSYNEQFF.

The rearrangement uses TRBV6-6 and TRBJ2-5, with D perhaps TRBD2 (5 bases). The assigned J gene may be wrong: the sequence end matches TRBJ2-7 better. Germline CDR1 MNHNY, CDR2 SVGAGI (reference sequence). CDR3 length equals 16 residues. For the CDR3, the DNA is TGTGCCAGCAGTTACTCGAGAGGGCCCGACTCCTACGAGCAGTACTTC. Its protein product is CASSYSRGPDSYEQYF.